This T cell receptor beta chain was sequenced for a study of blood T cells in healthy people across ages. Through a sample-barcoded 5' primer and a J-beta primer mix, a second PCR was run for roughly 7 to 12 cycles. One entry per CDR3 protein results from TCRdb running MiXCR on the 5' RACE reads. This sample has 1.5 million to 2 million distinct CDR3 sequences; around 50% occur once, and the top ten carry 2.1%. The CDR3 loop spans 17 amino acids. V gave up 4 bases and J gave up 7 bases; unmatched junction bases: 15. The germline CDR1 and CDR2 sequences are SGDLS and YYNGEE. This clonotype was obtained from a middle-aged woman in good health. The chain is built from TRBV9 and TRBJ2-1; 9 nucleotides agree with TRBD2. The sequencing sample was made of blood. Written as DNA, the CDR3 is TGTGCCAGCAGCTTTCGCCTACTAGCGGGTGGGGGGAATGAGCAGTTCTTC. Translating it yields CASSFRLLAGGGNEQFF.